This T cell receptor (beta chain) appears in the sequencing data of a study of response to subunit inactivated influenza vaccine. TCRdb itself ran the RT-PCR reads through MiXCR, one entry per CDR3 protein. The data contain fewer than 550,000 distinct CDR3 sequences, 25% of them seen just once; the ten biggest clones take up under 2.5%. CDR1 ENHRY and CDR2 SYGVKD come from the germline V gene. The V gene end was trimmed by 0 bases and the J gene end by 2 bases; junction bases not matched to a gene: 8. The CDR3 consists of 20 residues. The chain is built from TRBV10-3 and TRBJ2-4, with TRBD2 matching 15 bases. This specimen consisted of CD4+ T cells sorted from PBMCs, obtained about 5 days after vaccination. The TCR sequence derives from a man in his forties or fifties who received an inactivated influenza vaccine. The CDR3: CAISESESGLAGGTKNIQYF. DNA of the CDR3: TGTGCCATCAGTGAGTCAGAGTCGGGACTAGCGGGAGGAACCAAAAACATTCAGTACTTC.